A selection of T cell receptor beta chains follows, all from one sample in a study of CD8 T cells in ankylosing spondylitis. TCRdb fed the 5' RACE reads into MiXCR, producing one record per CDR3 protein. Among about 440,000 distinct CDR3 sequences, over 15% were seen once, and the ten largest hold approximately 0.93%. The sequenced material came from blood, either unsorted or a sorted T cell fraction (not recorded which). The receptors stem from a male donor with ankylosing spondylitis. Each CDR3 is given with its conserved first and last residue. The D gene is left open where the match is weak. Clone size is given for some rows only: seen once, a few or many times, or a class if the clone is expanded.

clone_size	v_call	j_call	d_call	cdr3_nt	cdr3_aa
many	TRBV20-1	TRBJ2-3	TRBD2	TGCAGTGCTAGAGAGGGGACTAGCGCCGGTACGCAGTATTTT	CSAREGTSAGTQYF
few	TRBV4-1	TRBJ2-1	-	TGCGCCAGCAGCCAGCGGACCCCCGGACTTGAGCAGTTCTTC	CASSQRTPGLEQFF
-	TRBV7-9	TRBJ2-5	-	TGTGCCCTACACCCCAGTGGCGAGACCCAGTACTTC	CALHPSGETQYF
-	TRBV4-1	TRBJ1-2	TRBD1	TGCGCCAGCAGCCAGACAGGGACCGCCTATGGCTACACCTTC	CASSQTGTAYGYTF
few	TRBV5-1	TRBJ2-7	TRBD1	TGCGCCAGCAGCGTGGACAGGGCCTCCTACGAGCAGTACTTC	CASSVDRASYEQYF
-	TRBV6-6	TRBJ2-7	-	TGTGCCAGCTTCAGGGGGGACGAGCAGTACTTC	CASFRGDEQYF
few	TRBV9	TRBJ2-2	-	TGTGCCAGCAGCGTGGAGGTTTGGGTCGGGTCCGGGGAGCTGTTTTTT	CASSVEVWVGSGELFF
few	TRBV12-3/TRBV12-4	TRBJ2-5	TRBD2	TGTGCCAGCAATCCGGGACTACGGCCGGAGACCCAGTACTTC	CASNPGLRPETQYF
many	TRBV7-9	TRBJ2-7	-	TGTGCCAGCAGCTTACGGGGCCAGGGGTCGGACGAGCAGTACTTC	CASSLRGQGSDEQYF
-	TRBV19	TRBJ1-2	-	TGTGCCAGTAGACCGGGACCTACTCCATATGGCTACACCTTC	CASRPGPTPYGYTF
-	TRBV19	TRBJ2-5	-	TGTGCCAGTAGCCTGGGACGGCTACATCGGGAGACCCAGTACTTC	CASSLGRLHRETQYF
few	TRBV6-5	TRBJ2-6	-	TGTGCCAGCAGTTACCACCGGAGCTCTGGGGCCAACGTCCTGACTTTC	CASSYHRSSGANVLTF
-	TRBV6-5	TRBJ1-1	-	TGTGCCAGCAGTTACGGGACGAGGGAGGCAGCTTTCTTT	CASSYGTREAAFF
few	TRBV29-1	TRBJ2-1	TRBD2	TGCAGCGTCGGGGGTAGCGGGACCGCAGTGGGAAATGAGCAGTTCTTC	CSVGGSGTAVGNEQFF
few	TRBV7-2	TRBJ2-7	TRBD1	TGTGCCAGCAACTACCGGGACAGGGGCTCCTACGAGCAGTACTTC	CASNYRDRGSYEQYF
few	TRBV9	TRBJ2-3	-	TGTGCCAGCAGCGTAGTAGCTAGCACAGATACGCAGTATTTT	CASSVVASTDTQYF
-	TRBV12-3/TRBV12-4	TRBJ1-5	TRBD1	TGTGCCAGCAGTCTCCGGGACAGGAGCGATCAGCCCCAGCATTTT	CASSLRDRSDQPQHF
-	TRBV7-3	TRBJ2-1	TRBD1	TGTGCCAGCAGCCAACAGGGGGCCAATGAGCAGTTCTTC	CASSQQGANEQFF
few	TRBV5-1	TRBJ2-3	TRBD1	TGCGCCAGCAGCAAGGGGACAGCCCAGGGGGCAGATACGCAGTATTTT	CASSKGTAQGADTQYF
-	TRBV5-1	TRBJ2-7	-	TGCGCCAGCAGCCCCGAGGAAGCCCTTACCTACGAGCAGTACTTC	CASSPEEALTYEQYF